Following are 13 T cell receptor beta chains from one sample sequenced in a study of T cells in Graves' hyperthyroidism and ophthalmopathy. From RNA transcripts, TCR beta CDR3 regions were amplified. During a first-round RT-PCR of the TCR CDR3, the HTBI primer set was used. TCRdb re-derived calls from the multiplex PCR reads in MiXCR, one entry per CDR3 protein. The data contain around 600,000 distinct CDR3 sequences, roughly 15% of them seen just once; the ten biggest clones take up under 15%. Source material: blood. The receptors were gathered from a woman aged 45-60 years with Graves' ophthalmopathy.

This clonotype was seen more than once but under ten times. The rearrangement links TRBV4-1 to TRBJ2-1; D not resolved. V was pared by 1 base and J by 2 bases, with 9 bases between. Germline values: CDR1 MGHRA, CDR2 YSYEKL. The CDR3 contains 15 residues. The CDR3 region is CASSQVWVAYNEQFF. As DNA, the CDR3 is TGCGCCAGCAGCCAAGTGTGGGTCGCCTACAATGAGCAGTTCTTC.

The V and J genes are TRBV27 and TRBJ1-5, with 9 bases fitting TRBD1. The CDR3 covers 16 residues. The trim removed 4 bases at V and 2 bases at J, leaving 6 bases unmatched. Per the germline V gene, CDR1 is MNHEY and CDR2 is SMNVEV (reference sequence). The CDR3 loop is CASSSRTGAGNQPQHF. CDR3 DNA: TGTGCCAGCAGTTCCCGGACAGGGGCTGGCAATCAGCCCCAGCATTTT.

The V and J genes are TRBV5-1 and TRBJ2-1, with TRBD1 matching over 8 bases. The CDR3 is made up of 15 amino acids. Unmatched junction bases numbered 5, after V lost 4 bases and J lost 2 bases. Germline values: CDR1 SGHRS, CDR2 YFSETQ. As DNA, the CDR3 is TGCGCCAGCAGCGCGGGACAGGCCACCTACAATGAGCAGTTCTTC. This encodes CASSAGQATYNEQFF.

This clonotype has at least ten counts. This chain connects TRBV4-1 to TRBJ2-7, with 7 bases matching TRBD1. The CDR3 is 16 amino acids. Trimming cost V 2 bases and J 2 bases; bases outside gene matches: 9. In germline, CDR1 is MGHRA, CDR2 YSYEKL. CDR3 in amino acids: CASSQQPGQTPYEQYF. The DNA for the CDR3 is TGCGCCAGCAGCCAACAACCGGGACAGACCCCCTACGAGCAGTACTTC.

This clonotype was recorded at least ten times. For the CDR3, the DNA is TGTGCCAGCAGTTCCCCGGACAGGGGACATCAGCCCCAGCATTTT. As protein: CASSSPDRGHQPQHF. The rearrangement uses TRBV28 and TRBJ1-5; the match to TRBD1 covers 9 bases. Trimming removed 4 bases from V and 5 bases from J; junction bases left unmatched: 6. Germline values: CDR1 MDHEN, CDR2 SYDVKM. The CDR3 is 15 residues long.

In this sample, this clonotype turned up many times. This chain connects TRBV6-1 to TRBJ2-4, with D unclear. The ends were cut back, 3 bases at V and 8 bases at J, with 14 bases in the middle. Germline assignment: CDR1 MNHNS and CDR2 SASEGT. The CDR3 length is 14 residues. CDR3 coding DNA: TGTGCCAGCAGTGATACACGTGTTTTGGACATTCAGTACTTC. Its translation: CASSDTRVLDIQYF.

This clonotype was recorded only once. The chain couples TRBV19 to TRBJ1-6, with D maybe TRBD1 (6 bases). The CDR3 runs to 12 residues. The V gene's germline CDR1 is LNHDA and CDR2 SQIVND (reference sequence). V gave up 7 bases and J gave up 12 bases, with 13 bases separating them. The CDR3 region has the DNA TGTGCCAGTACCAAAGAGGGGGGACCCCTCCACTTT. It is translated as CASTKEGGPLHF.

This clonotype was observed at least ten times. This chain links TRBV29-1 with TRBJ2-2; D gene unclear. The CDR3 extends over 13 amino acids. CDR1 and CDR2 from the germline V gene are SQVTM and ANQGSEA. Trimming cost V 5 bases and J 2 bases, with 9 bases left between them. In nucleotides, the CDR3 is TGCAGCGTTCAAGGCACCAACACCGGGGAGCTGTTTTTT. Amino acid sequence: CSVQGTNTGELFF.

This clonotype has more than one count but fewer than ten. The rearrangement joins TRBV6-1 to TRBJ1-3; D not resolved. Germline CDR1 and CDR2: MNHNS and SASEGT. This CDR3 has 15 residues. V was shortened by 4 bases and J by 4 bases, with 14 bases between the two germline ends. CDR3 sequence: CASSVVHRSGNTIYF. The CDR3 DNA reads TGTGCCAGCAGTGTTGTCCATCGCTCCGGAAACACCATATATTTT.

This clonotype appeared a few times. This rearrangement joins TRBV13 to TRBJ2-7, with 8 bases fitting TRBD1. Germline V gene data show CDR1 as PRHDT and CDR2 as FYEKMQ (reference sequence). There are 18 residues in the CDR3. V lost 1 base, J lost 3 bases, and 14 bases stayed unmatched. The CDR3 reads CASSLAGTGGHLIYEQYF. The CDR3 nucleotides read TGTGCCAGCAGCTTAGCGGGAACAGGGGGGCACCTTATCTACGAGCAGTACTTC.

CDR3 sequence: CASSYGQGAADTQYF. As DNA, the CDR3 is TGTGCCAGCAGCTACGGACAGGGGGCGGCAGATACGCAGTATTTT. V gene TRBV7-9 combines with J gene TRBJ2-3; 11 positions match TRBD1. CDR3 length equals 15 residues. Germline lookup yields CDR1 SEHNR and CDR2 FQNEAQ (reference sequence). J was trimmed by 4 bases and V by 4 bases; bases with no gene match: 4.

The CDR3 nucleotides are TGTGCCAGCAGTAAGCTAGCGGGAGGGCCTAATGGTGAGCAGTTCTTC. Amino acids: CASSKLAGGPNGEQFF. The genes are TRBV6-1 and TRBJ2-1; 12 bases are shared with TRBD2. After removal of 5 bases from V and 9 bases from J, the junction contained 11 bases not matched to a gene. CDR1 is MNHNS and CDR2 is SASEGT in the germline V gene. The CDR3 contains 16 residues.

This clonotype turned up a few times. V is TRBV19 and J is TRBJ2-7, with 7 positions matching TRBD2. The V gene end was trimmed by 3 bases and the J gene end by 1 base; junction bases not matched to a gene: 0. Germline CDR1 and CDR2: LNHDA and SQIVND (reference sequence). The CDR3 has 13 amino acids. CDR3 amino acids: CASSMRGSYEQYF. CDR3 DNA: TGTGCCAGTAGTATGCGGGGGTCCTACGAGCAGTACTTC. Complete variable domain (other parts from reference TRBV19 and TRBJ2-7): DGGITQSPKYLFRKEGQNVTLSCEQNLNHDAMYWYRQDPGQGLRLIYYSQIVNDFQKGDIAEGYSVSREKKESFPLTVTSAQKNPTAFYLCASSMRGSYEQYFGPGTRLTVT.